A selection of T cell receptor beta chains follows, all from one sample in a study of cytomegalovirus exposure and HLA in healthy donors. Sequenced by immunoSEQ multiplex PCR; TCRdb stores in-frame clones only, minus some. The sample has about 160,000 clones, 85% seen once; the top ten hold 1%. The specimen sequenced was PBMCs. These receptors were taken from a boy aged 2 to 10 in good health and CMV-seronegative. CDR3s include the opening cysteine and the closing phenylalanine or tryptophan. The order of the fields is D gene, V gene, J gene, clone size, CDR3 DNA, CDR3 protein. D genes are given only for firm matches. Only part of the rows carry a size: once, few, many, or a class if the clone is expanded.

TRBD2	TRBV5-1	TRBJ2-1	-	TGCGCCAGCTGGGGGACTAGCGGGATGGAGGCGGGCAATGAGCAGTTCTTC	CASWGTSGMEAGNEQFF
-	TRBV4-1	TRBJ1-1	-	TGCGCCAGAATTCGATTGGGGCGGCGGAACACTGAAGCTTTCTTT	CARIRLGRRNTEAFF
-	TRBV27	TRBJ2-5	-	TGTGCCAGCAGTCTTTTAGGGGAACAAGAGACCCAGTACTTC	CASSLLGEQETQYF
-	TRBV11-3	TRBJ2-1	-	TGTGCCAGCAGCTTAAACGGGTGGGGCAGCTCCTACAATGAGCAGTTCTTC	CASSLNGWGSSYNEQFF
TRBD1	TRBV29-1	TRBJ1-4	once	TGCAGCGTGGCCGGGACAGGACATGAAAAACTGTTTTTT	CSVAGTGHEKLFF
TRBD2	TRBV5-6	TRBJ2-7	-	TGTGCCAGCAGCTTGTTCGGACTAGCGGATTACGAGCAGTACTTC	CASSLFGLADYEQYF
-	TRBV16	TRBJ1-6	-	TGTGCCAGCAGCCAAACGCGGGGGCTTAATTCACCCCTCCACTTT	CASSQTRGLNSPLHF
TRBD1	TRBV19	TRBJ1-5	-	TGTGCCAGTACCCCGGACAGGGCGATCCAGCCCCAGCATTTT	CASTPDRAIQPQHF
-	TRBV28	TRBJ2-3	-	TGTGCCAGCAGTCAATACAGGGATAGCACAGATACGCAGTATTTT	CASSQYRDSTDTQYF
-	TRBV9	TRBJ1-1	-	TGTGCCAGCAGCATAGGGGAGGGCAGGACTGAAGCTTTCTTT	CASSIGEGRTEAFF
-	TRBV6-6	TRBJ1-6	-	TGTGCCAGCAGCTCCTGGGCGGCGGAGGGTTCACCCCTCCACTTT	CASSSWAAEGSPLHF
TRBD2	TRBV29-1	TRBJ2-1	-	TGCAGCGTCGTAGCGGGATTTCGACACAATGAGCAGTTCTTC	CSVVAGFRHNEQFF
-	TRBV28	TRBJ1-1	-	TGTGCCAGCGGACACCCAAACACTGAAGCTTTCTTT	CASGHPNTEAFF
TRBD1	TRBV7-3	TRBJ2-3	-	TGTGCCAGCAGCTATACCGGGACAGGGAAAAGTGGGGATACGCAGTATTTT	CASSYTGTGKSGDTQYF
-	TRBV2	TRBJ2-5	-	TGTGCCGGAACCCAGGGATTTGCGCCCCAGTACTTC	CAGTQGFAPQYF
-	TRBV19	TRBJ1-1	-	TGTGCCAGTACGGAACAAGGGGGTGAAGCTTTCTTT	CASTEQGGEAFF
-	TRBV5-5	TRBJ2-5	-	TGTGCCAGCAGCGACCCCATGGAGGACCAGTACTTC	CASSDPMEDQYF
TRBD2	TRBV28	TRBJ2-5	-	TGTGCCAGCAGTTCCGCTTTTGTAGCGGGGGGGCCTGGGGAGATCCAGTACTTC	CASSSAFVAGGPGEIQYF
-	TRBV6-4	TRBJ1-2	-	TGTGCCAGCAGTGAAGCCAGGGGCTATGGCTACACCTTC	CASSEARGYGYTF
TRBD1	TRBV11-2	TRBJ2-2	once	TGTGCCAGCAGCGGCAAGGGACAGGGGGCAAGTGGTTACACCGGGGAGCTGTTTTTT	CASSGKGQGASGYTGELFF
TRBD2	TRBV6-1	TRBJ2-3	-	TGTGCCAGCAGACTAGCGGGAGCTACAGATACGCAGTATTTT	CASRLAGATDTQYF
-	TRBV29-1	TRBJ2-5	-	TGCAGTTCGGCAGGAGGGGGCGGAGAGACCCAGTACTTC	CSSAGGGGETQYF
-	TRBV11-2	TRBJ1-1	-	TGTGCCAGCAGCTGGGGGCCTGAAGCTTTCTTT	CASSWGPEAFF
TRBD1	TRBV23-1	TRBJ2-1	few	TGCGCCAGCAGTCAAAGCCAACAGGGGATAAACTACAATGAGCAGTTCTTC	CASSQSQQGINYNEQFF
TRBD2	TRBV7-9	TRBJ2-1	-	TGTGCCAGCCTCTACCGGGAGGGCTATGAGCAGTTCTTC	CASLYREGYEQFF
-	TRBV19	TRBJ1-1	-	TGTGCCAGTAGTATCCGGGCAGGGCAAGTGGCTGAAGCTTTCTTT	CASSIRAGQVAEAFF
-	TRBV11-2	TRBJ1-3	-	TGTGCCAGCAGCTTCGCCCCTCGGACATTCGGAAACACCATATATTTT	CASSFAPRTFGNTIYF
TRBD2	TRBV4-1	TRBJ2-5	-	TGCGCCAGCAGCCAGGCGGGGGATGAGACCCAGTACTTC	CASSQAGDETQYF
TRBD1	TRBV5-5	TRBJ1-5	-	TGTGCCAGCAGCCCGACAGGGATGAGGAATCAGCCCCAGCATTTT	CASSPTGMRNQPQHF
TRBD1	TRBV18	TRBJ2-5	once	TGTGCCAGCTCCCCTGGGACAGAAGAGACCCAGTACTTC	CASSPGTEETQYF
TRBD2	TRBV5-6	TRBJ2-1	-	TGTGCCAGCAGCTTTCCTCCTGGGGGGAGGGCCAGACATGAGCAGTTCTTC	CASSFPPGGRARHEQFF
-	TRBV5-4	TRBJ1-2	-	TGTGCCAGCAGCTTGGCCGGGGGAAACGTTGGCTACACCTTC	CASSLAGGNVGYTF
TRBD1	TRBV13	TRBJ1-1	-	TGTGCCAGCAGTCACGGACAGGGGGATATTGTGGGTGAAGCTTTCTTT	CASSHGQGDIVGEAFF
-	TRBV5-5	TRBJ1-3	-	TGTGCCAGCAGCTTGGACGCAGGGGCAGGAAACACCATATATTTT	CASSLDAGAGNTIYF
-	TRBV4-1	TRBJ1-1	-	TGCGCCAGCAGCCAAGACCAGGGGTTTGTGGGTGAAGCTTTCTTT	CASSQDQGFVGEAFF
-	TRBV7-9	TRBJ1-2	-	TGTGCCAGCAGCCACACAGACGGCTACACCTTC	CASSHTDGYTF
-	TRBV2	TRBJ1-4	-	TGTGCCAGCAGACGAACCGGGGCAACTAATGAAAAACTGTTTTTT	CASRRTGATNEKLFF